Listed below are T cell receptor beta chains from one sample, sequenced in a study of cytomegalovirus exposure and HLA in healthy donors. Sequencing used immunoSEQ multiplex PCR; TCRdb keeps in-frame clones, though not all of them. The data show roughly 190,000 clones, more than 65% seen once. Sequenced material: PBMCs. These receptors all stem from a woman in her 30s in good health and CMV-seropositive. Both conserved end residues are part of each CDR3. A D gene is named only where the DNA matches it firmly. Some rows mark clone size as missing; the rest say once, few, many or name a class of expanded clone.

d_call,clone_size,v_call,j_call,cdr3_aa,cdr3_nt
-,-,TRBV28,TRBJ2-1,CASIPGGSYNEQFF,TGTGCCAGCATCCCTGGCGGTTCCTACAATGAGCAGTTCTTC
TRBD2,-,TRBV27,TRBJ2-7,CASSSGTSGRAEQYF,TGTGCCAGCAGTTCCGGGACTAGCGGGAGGGCCGAGCAGTACTTC
-,once,TRBV6-1,TRBJ1-4,CASRPTPTNEKLFF,TGTGCCAGCAGACCAACTCCAACTAATGAAAAACTGTTTTTT
-,-,TRBV4-1,TRBJ2-1,CASSQSGLGNEQFF,TGCGCCAGCAGCCAATCGGGACTGGGCAATGAGCAGTTCTTC
-,-,TRBV5-1,TRBJ1-3,CASSLVGTLAGNTIYF,TGCGCCAGCAGCTTGGTGGGGACACTCGCTGGAAACACCATATATTTT
-,-,TRBV12-2,TRBJ2-3,CASRLGRLADTQYF,TGTGCAAGTCGCTTAGGCCGACTAGCAGATACGCAGTATTTT
-,-,TRBV6-1,TRBJ1-3,CASSTEASSGNTIYF,TGTGCCAGCAGTACGGAGGCGAGCTCTGGAAACACCATATATTTT
-,-,TRBV5-6,TRBJ1-1,CASSWRINTEAFF,TGTGCCAGCAGCTGGAGGATCAACACTGAAGCTTTCTTT
-,-,TRBV4-2,TRBJ2-7,CASSQGFGESYEQYF,TGTGCCAGCAGCCAGGGCTTTGGCGAATCCTACGAGCAGTACTTC
TRBD2,once,TRBV10-1,TRBJ2-1,CASSPGLVRYNEQFF,TGCGCCAGCAGCCCCGGACTAGTGCGGTACAATGAGCAGTTCTTC
-,-,TRBV2,TRBJ2-7,CASKTGPDIYEQYF,TGTGCCAGCAAGACAGGACCGGACATCTACGAGCAGTACTTC
-,-,TRBV5-1,TRBJ1-4,CASSIGQRRTNEKLFF,TGCGCCAGCAGCATCGGACAGCGGCGGACTAATGAAAAACTGTTTTTT
TRBD2,-,TRBV2,TRBJ2-2,CASSRTSGPTGELFF,TGTGCCAGCAGCAGGACTAGCGGCCCCACCGGGGAGCTGTTTTTT
-,-,TRBV19,TRBJ2-7,CASSIAGGSYEQYF,TGTGCCAGTAGTATAGCTGGCGGCTCCTACGAGCAGTACTTC
TRBD1,-,TRBV19,TRBJ1-3,CASSATGSSGNTIYF,TGTGCCAGTAGTGCGACAGGGAGCTCTGGAAACACCATATATTTT
TRBD1,-,TRBV19,TRBJ1-1,CASSTGGFTEAFF,TGTGCCAGTAGTACAGGGGGCTTTACTGAAGCTTTCTTT
-,few,TRBV6-5,TRBJ2-7,CASSYYQTGIDEQYF,TGTGCCAGCAGTTACTATCAAACAGGGATAGACGAGCAGTACTTC
TRBD2,once,TRBV5-4,TRBJ2-5,CASSLASDLGTSGRETQYF,TGTGCCAGCAGCTTGGCTAGTGATTTAGGGACTAGCGGGAGGGAGACCCAGTACTTC
-,-,TRBV20-1,TRBJ2-2,CSAPITGELFF,TGCAGTGCTCCAATCACCGGGGAGCTGTTTTTT
-,-,TRBV7-2,TRBJ2-2,CASSPRLITGELFF,TGTGCCAGCAGCCCCCGACTGATCACCGGGGAGCTGTTTTTT
TRBD2,few,TRBV6-1,TRBJ2-7,CASSLSGKGYEQYF,TGTGCCAGCAGTCTTAGCGGGAAGGGCTACGAGCAGTACTTC
-,few,TRBV5-8,TRBJ2-5,CASSLAGTQYF,TGTGCCAGCAGCTTGGCAGGGACCCAGTACTTC
-,-,TRBV5-4,TRBJ2-7,CASSLEGVREQYF,TGTGCCAGCAGCTTGGAAGGGGTGCGCGAGCAGTACTTC
TRBD2,-,TRBV27,TRBJ2-1,CASSSRTSGPYNEQFF,TGTGCCAGCAGTTCTCGGACTAGCGGTCCCTACAATGAGCAGTTCTTC
-,-,TRBV7-2,TRBJ2-1,CASGRSRASEQFF,TGTGCCAGCGGGAGAAGTAGGGCGAGTGAGCAGTTCTTC
-,-,TRBV5-5,TRBJ1-1,CASSPQVGVAMNTEAFF,TGTGCCAGCAGCCCACAGGTTGGGGTTGCCATGAACACTGAAGCTTTCTTT
TRBD2,-,TRBV5-1,TRBJ2-7,CASRTGLARGDEQYF,TGCGCCAGCAGGACGGGACTAGCGAGAGGGGACGAGCAGTACTTC
-,-,TRBV2,TRBJ1-1,CASSAQTLDTEAFF,TGTGCCAGCAGTGCACAGACACTGGACACTGAAGCTTTCTTT